A single sample gave rise to the 5 T cell receptor beta chains below, sequenced in a study of blood T cell repertoires in COVID-19 (dated by TCRdb to about 2020). The library was obtained by the immunoSEQ multiplex PCR assay. Imported from immuneACCESS, the table was reduced by TCRdb to in-frame sequences with V and J called. These copies leave out some clones; in studies compared against another copy, an unresolved V gene accounts for under half, and the cause of the remainder is not known. This sample holds about 440,000 clones; nearly 90% were observed only once. The leading ten clones occupy around 1.8% of the sample. The source material was PBMCs or T cells enriched from blood (not recorded which). The receptors here all came from a woman younger than 30 with acute COVID-19.

V and J are TRBV4-1 and TRBJ2-3, with TRBD2 matching 10 bases. Germline values: CDR1 MGHRA, CDR2 YSYEKL. There are 17 residues in the CDR3. Trimming took 9 bases from V and 2 from J; bases not matched to a gene: 14. The CDR3 protein is CASKRGSGGYDTDTQYF. The CDR3 DNA is TGCGCCAGTAAGCGTGGTAGCGGGGGGTATGACACAGATACGCAGTATTTT.

This chain links TRBV15 with TRBJ1-4; 7 nucleotides agree with TRBD1. The CDR3 has 13 amino acids. The trim removed 8 bases at V and 6 bases at J, leaving 6 bases unmatched. CDR1 is LNHNV and CDR2 is YYDKDF in the germline V gene (reference sequence). For the CDR3, the DNA is TGTGCCACCTCACAGGGGCTAGATGAAAAACTGTTTTTT. It codes for CATSQGLDEKLFF.

The rearrangement links TRBV7-9 to TRBJ2-7; D may be TRBD2 (6 bases). This CDR3 region has 14 residues. Trimming removed 10 bases from V and 0 bases from J, with 16 bases in between. The germline CDR1 and CDR2 sequences are SEHNR and FQNEAQ (reference sequence). Here the CDR3 reads CATKWEDNSYEQYF. The CDR3 nucleotides read TGTGCCACTAAATGGGAGGATAACTCCTACGAGCAGTACTTC.

The V call is TRBV4-1, the J call TRBJ2-2; possibly TRBD2 for D (6 bases). V was trimmed by 6 bases and J by 5 bases, leaving 10 bases between them. Germline V gene lookup returns CDR1 MGHRA and CDR2 YSYEKL. This CDR3 comprises 13 residues. CDR3 in DNA: TGCGCCAGCAGTTGGGGGGAGACCGGGGAGCTGTTTTTT. This gives the protein CASSWGETGELFF.

The rearrangement joins TRBV27 to TRBJ2-1; 9 positions agree with TRBD2. There are 17 residues in the CDR3. Unmatched junction bases numbered 15, after V lost 5 bases and J lost 7 bases. CDR1 is MNHEY and CDR2 is SMNVEV in the germline V gene (reference sequence). CDR3 amino acids: CASSPVRETSGVNEQFF. In DNA form, the CDR3 reads TGTGCCAGCAGTCCAGTCAGAGAGACTAGCGGAGTTAATGAGCAGTTCTTC.